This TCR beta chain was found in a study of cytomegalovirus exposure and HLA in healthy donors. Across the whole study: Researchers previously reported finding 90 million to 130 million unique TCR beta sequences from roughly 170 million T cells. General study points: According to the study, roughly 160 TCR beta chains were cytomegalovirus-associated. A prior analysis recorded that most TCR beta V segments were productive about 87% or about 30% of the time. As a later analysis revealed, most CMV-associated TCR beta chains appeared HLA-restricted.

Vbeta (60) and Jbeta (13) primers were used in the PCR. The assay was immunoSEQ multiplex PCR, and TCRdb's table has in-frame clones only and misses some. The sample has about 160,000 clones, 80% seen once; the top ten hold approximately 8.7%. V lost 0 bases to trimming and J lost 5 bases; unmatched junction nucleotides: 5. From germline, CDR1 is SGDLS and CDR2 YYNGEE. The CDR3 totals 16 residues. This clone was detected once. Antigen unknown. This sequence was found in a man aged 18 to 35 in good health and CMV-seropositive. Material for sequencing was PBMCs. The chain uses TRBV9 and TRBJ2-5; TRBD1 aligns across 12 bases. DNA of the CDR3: TGTGCCAGCAGCGTAGTAGGGACAGGGGGCTGGGAGACCCAGTACTTC. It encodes CASSVVGTGGWETQYF.